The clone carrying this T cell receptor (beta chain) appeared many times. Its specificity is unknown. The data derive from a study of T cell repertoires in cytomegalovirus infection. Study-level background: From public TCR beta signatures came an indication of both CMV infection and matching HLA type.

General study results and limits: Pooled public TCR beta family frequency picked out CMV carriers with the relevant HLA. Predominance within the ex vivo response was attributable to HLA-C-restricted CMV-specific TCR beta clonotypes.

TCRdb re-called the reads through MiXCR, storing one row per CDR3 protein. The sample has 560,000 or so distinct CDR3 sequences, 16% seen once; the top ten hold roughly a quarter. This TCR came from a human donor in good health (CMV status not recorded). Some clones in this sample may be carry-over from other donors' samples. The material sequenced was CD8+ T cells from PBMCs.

The CDR3 coding sequence is TGTGCCAGCAGCCTTATCCAGGGGAGTGGCTATGGCTACACCTTC. It codes for CASSLIQGSGYGYTF. The chain employs TRBV12-3 or TRBV12-4 and TRBJ1-2; TRBD1 might be the D (6 bases). This CDR3 spans 15 amino acids. Trimming stripped 6 bases from V and 4 bases from J, with 18 bases between.